This T cell receptor (beta chain) was profiled in a study of blood T cells in healthy people across ages. This CDR3 region has 15 residues. Germline CDR1 reads SGHKS; CDR2 reads YYEKEE (reference sequence). Primers used in a second PCR of about 6 to 11 cycles were a sample-barcoded 5' primer and a J-beta primer mix. TCRdb re-derived calls from the 5' RACE reads in MiXCR, one entry per CDR3 protein. Among about 570,000 distinct CDR3 sequences listed, 25% to 30% were seen once. Source material: blood. The rearrangement uses TRBV5-5 and TRBJ2-5; 7 bases agree with TRBD1. The J call may be wrong; the DNA end is better matched by TRBJ2-1. This TCR was sampled from an older woman in good health. The DNA of the CDR3 is TGTGCCAGCAGCCCCTACAGGGGAACACACAATGAGCAGTTCTTC. Translating it yields CASSPYRGTHNEQFF.